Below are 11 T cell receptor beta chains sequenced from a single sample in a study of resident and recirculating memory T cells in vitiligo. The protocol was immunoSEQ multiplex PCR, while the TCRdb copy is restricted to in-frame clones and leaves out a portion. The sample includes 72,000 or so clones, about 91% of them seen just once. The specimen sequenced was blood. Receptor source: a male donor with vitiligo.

CDR3 in DNA: TGTGCCAGCTCAGCCGGACAGGGTGACGAGCAGTACTTC. Its protein product is CASSAGQGDEQYF. The rearrangement uses TRBV18 and TRBJ2-7; TRBD1 agrees at 8 bases. Germline loops: CDR1 KGHSH, CDR2 LQKENI. The J segment lost 5 bases and the V segment lost 5 bases, leaving 5 bases of the junction unmatched. The CDR3 has 13 amino acids.

CDR3 sequence: CASSDSDSRDEQFF. In nucleotides, the CDR3 is TGCGCCAGCAGTGATTCGGACAGCCGTGATGAGCAGTTCTTC. The V gene is TRBV10-1, the J gene TRBJ2-1, with D perhaps TRBD1 (6 bases). From germline, CDR1 is WNHNN and CDR2 SYGVQD (reference sequence). There are 14 residues in the CDR3. The V end was cut by 3 bases, the J end by 8 bases, with 14 bases between.

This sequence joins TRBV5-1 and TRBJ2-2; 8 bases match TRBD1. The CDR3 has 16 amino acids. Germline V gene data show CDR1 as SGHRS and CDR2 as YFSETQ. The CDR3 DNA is TGCGCGACCAGCAGCAAACCCAGGGGGCTCGTCGGGGAGCTGTTTTTT. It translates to CATSSKPRGLVGELFF. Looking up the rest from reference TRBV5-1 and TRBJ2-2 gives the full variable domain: KAGVTQTPRYLIKTRGQQVTLSCSPISGHRSVSWYQQTPGQGLQFLFEYFSETQRNKGNFPGRFSGRQFSNSRSEMNVSTLELGDSALYLCATSSKPRGLVGELFFGEGSRLTVL.

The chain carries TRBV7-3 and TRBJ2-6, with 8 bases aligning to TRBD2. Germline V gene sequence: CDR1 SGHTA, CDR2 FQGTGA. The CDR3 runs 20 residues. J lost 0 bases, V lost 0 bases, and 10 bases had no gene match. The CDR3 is CASSLTLGGAYISGANVLTF. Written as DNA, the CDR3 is TGTGCCAGCAGCTTAACACTCGGGGGGGCCTACATCTCTGGGGCCAACGTCCTGACTTTC.

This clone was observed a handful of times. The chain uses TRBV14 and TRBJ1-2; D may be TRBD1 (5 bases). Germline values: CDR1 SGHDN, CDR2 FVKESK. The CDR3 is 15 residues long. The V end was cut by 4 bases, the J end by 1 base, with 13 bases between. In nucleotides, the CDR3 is TGTGCCAGCAGCCCTCCGGGGGGGTATAACTATGGCTACACCTTC. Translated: CASSPPGGYNYGYTF.

CDR3 sequence: CARDTGLQETQYF. CDR3 sequence (DNA): TGTGCCAGAGATACAGGGCTCCAAGAGACCCAGTACTTC. The rearrangement links TRBV6-4 to TRBJ2-5, with D tentatively TRBD1 (6 bases). CDR3 size: 13 residues. In germline, CDR1 is MRHNA, CDR2 SNTAGT. The ends were cut back, 9 bases at V and 1 base at J, with 12 bases in the middle.

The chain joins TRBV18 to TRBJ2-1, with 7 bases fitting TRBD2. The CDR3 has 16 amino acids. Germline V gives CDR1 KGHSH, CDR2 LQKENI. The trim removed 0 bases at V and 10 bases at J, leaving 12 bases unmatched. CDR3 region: CASSPPQGGRAGEQFF. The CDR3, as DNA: TGTGCCAGCTCACCACCGCAGGGAGGGAGGGCCGGGGAGCAGTTCTTC.

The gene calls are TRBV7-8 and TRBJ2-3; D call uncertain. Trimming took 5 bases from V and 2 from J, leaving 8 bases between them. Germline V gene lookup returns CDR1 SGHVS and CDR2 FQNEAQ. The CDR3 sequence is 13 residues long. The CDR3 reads CASSRLTTDTQYF. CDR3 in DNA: TGTGCCAGCAGCCGACTGACCACAGATACGCAGTATTTT.

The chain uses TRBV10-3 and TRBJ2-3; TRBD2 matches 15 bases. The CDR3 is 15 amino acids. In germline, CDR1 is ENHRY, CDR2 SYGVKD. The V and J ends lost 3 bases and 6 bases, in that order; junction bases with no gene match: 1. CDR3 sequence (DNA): TGTGCCATCAGTGAAGGGACTAGCGGGAGGGATACGCAGTATTTT. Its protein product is CAISEGTSGRDTQYF.

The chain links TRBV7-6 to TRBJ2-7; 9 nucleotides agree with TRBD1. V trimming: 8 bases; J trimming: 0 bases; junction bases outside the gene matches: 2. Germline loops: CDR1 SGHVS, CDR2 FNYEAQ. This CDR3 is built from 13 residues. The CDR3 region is CASDRGDSYEQYF. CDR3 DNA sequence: TGTGCCAGCGACAGGGGGGACTCCTACGAGCAGTACTTC.

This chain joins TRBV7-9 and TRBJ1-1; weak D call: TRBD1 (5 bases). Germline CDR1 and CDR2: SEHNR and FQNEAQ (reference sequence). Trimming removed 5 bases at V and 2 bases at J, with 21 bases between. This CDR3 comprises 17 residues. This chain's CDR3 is CASSKWVGGSLNTEAFF. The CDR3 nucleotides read TGTGCCAGCAGCAAATGGGTTGGGGGGTCCCTCAACACTGAAGCTTTCTTT.